This T cell receptor (beta chain) was identified during a study of beta chain features in type 1 diabetes (dated by TCRdb to the late 2010s). In terms of the full investigation: Mean age, gender distribution, total cell number and subset yield did not differ between patients and healthy donors. A total of just under 110,000,000 sorted cells were examined across all samples, and RNA yield correlated strongly with the number of cells per subset. Naive and central memory subsets were obtained from all 30 or so donors, but regulatory and stem cell-like memory subsets were isolated from only 8 patients and about 8 healthy donors. The study compared the TCRB repertoires of sorted circulating CD4+ T cell subsets in recently diagnosed type 1 diabetes patients with those in matched healthy donors.

From each donor, a single peripheral blood sample of about 120 mL on average was drawn into heparinised tubes. Using a panel that included CD45RO, CCR7, CD25, CD127, CD95 and CD27, naive, central memory, regulatory and stem cell-like memory CD4+ T cells were sorted on a BD FACSAria II. Purity was above 95% for every sorted population. PBMCs were isolated immediately by Lymphoprep density gradient centrifugation and stained directly without culture. So that batch effects would be minimized, each experiment stained and sorted samples in pairs, pairing one healthy donor with one patient. Trimmed from V: 3 bases; trimmed from J: 3 bases; junction bases lacking a gene match: 2. The CDR3 has 13 amino acids, counting the end cysteine and phenylalanine. Only the CDR3 portion is preserved as DNA: 39 bases, with reading frame beginning at the first base. Via the germline V gene, CDR1 is SGHRS and CDR2 YFSETQ.

All of the isolated RNA was reverse transcribed with the High Capacity cDNA Reverse Transcription Kit, so expressed TCRB transcripts were sequenced. Deep immunoSEQ sequencing was applied to naive, central memory and regulatory T cell samples, giving an average of approximately 4 million total reads per sample. After sorted cells were lysed in RLT buffer, RNA was extracted with DNase-treated RNeasy Micro or Mini kits, with the choice depending on cell number. To prevent cross-contamination, each cell subset was processed individually, whereas patient and healthy donor samples were processed jointly. TCRB sequences were amplified from cDNA with the immunoSEQ multiplex PCR, producing 87-bp fragments spanning the CDR3 region. Sequencing of the amplicons was performed on the Illumina HiSeq platform. The paper's data handling went like this. Synthetic template baselines were used to correct PCR bias computationally, reads within Hamming distance 2 were collapsed, and singletons that could not be merged were discarded. Reads were aligned against IMGT so that V, D and J genes, CDR3 length and insertions or deletions at six rearrangement sites could be assigned. Within each subset, clonotype counts were normalized to sorted cell number, and only after that were true diversity and Gini coefficients computed with the tcR R package. Repertoire sharing was quantified using the overlap coefficient calculated on TCRB nucleotide sequences. As a proxy for the pre-selection repertoire, out-of-frame TCRB sequences from naive cells were analyzed. This is the immuneACCESS table as TCRdb keeps it, with only in-frame sequences that have V and J called. A part of the clones is gone; compared with another copy, unresolved V genes explain less than half, and the rest is unexplained. V and J calls plus clone size are reproduced from that table; the DNA served to infer D and trimming. Recorded for this sample are hundreds of thousands of clones; 15% to 17% of them occurred a single time. The ten biggest clones cover around 0.095% of the sample.

On this clone itself: Its antigen is not yet known. Qualities for individual bases were not recorded, and no much larger clone is one base off.

Results and caveats for the whole study, not just this receptor: Fewer insertions and more nucleotide deletions at VDJ recombination sites were observed in patients with type 1 diabetes, implying thymic rearrangement abnormalities. Type 1 diabetes patients showed a moderate but significant shortening of TCRB CDR3 length in all four CD4+ subsets. Because cDNA rather than genomic DNA was sequenced, highly expressing activated cells could have been over-represented, although no difference in activation and CD3 levels was found between groups. The naive, central memory and regulatory TCRB repertoires appeared to resemble one another more closely among patients than among healthy donors. PCR may preferentially amplify shorter templates, but because patient and control samples were amplified and corrected together, any resulting skew would affect both groups equally. Because the HLA sub-analyses included only small numbers of individuals, any influence of HLA type on TCRB rearrangement was left unresolved.

Material: naive CD4+ T cells from blood. This sample's cell subset or site label indicates: true naive CD4+ T cells. This receptor was taken from a man younger than 30 in good health. The chain joins TRBV5-1 to TRBJ2-5; TRBD1 aligns with 7 central bases. The sequence in DNA is TGCGCCAGCAGCTCGCAGGGGGAAGAGACCCAGTACTTC. Protein translation: CASSSQGEETQYF.